This T cell receptor (beta chain) was identified during a study of PD-L1 blockade in urothelial cancer. The overall study: T cells numbered a median of 141,255 in the blood samples. Study-wide findings and caveats: Pretreatment TCR clonality in blood, when below the median, was predictive of better survival.

Every PCR received spiked-in synthetic TCR analog templates. Repertoires were generated with immunoSEQ multiplex PCR, while TCRdb's copy carries only in-frame clones and drops some. Of tens of thousands of clones detected, roughly four fifths appear once; the ten largest clones hold 5% to 7%. This clone showed up just a few times. What it binds is unknown. This CDR3 is built from 12 residues. V was clipped by 0 bases and J by 14 bases; unmatched bases: 5. Germline assignment: CDR1 MNHNY and CDR2 SVGAGI (reference sequence). Time point in this sample: pretreatment peripheral blood. Sample: PBMCs, taken around atezolizumab (anti-PD-L1) treatment. This chain connects TRBV6-6 to TRBJ1-2; 8 positions match TRBD1. The origin of this receptor is a man between 65 and 79 years old with urothelial cancer. The CDR3 DNA reads as TGTGCCAGCAGTTACTCGGGAGACAGGGGAACCTTC. This codes for CASSYSGDRGTF.